Listed here are 7 T cell receptor beta chains from one sample, sequenced in a study of blood T cells in healthy people across ages. Next came a second PCR, run for about 7 to 12 cycles, which used a sample-barcoded 5' primer along with a J-beta primer mix. Using its own MiXCR run on the 5' RACE reads, TCRdb lists one record per CDR3 protein. The data contain over a million distinct CDR3 sequences, around 45% of them seen just once; the ten biggest clones take up approximately 20%. The specimen was blood. The receptors here all came from a woman aged 55-69 years in good health.

Worth noting for this clonotype: A read error may produce the germline difference seen at one junction end. This chain uses TRBV7-2 with TRBJ2-1; no definite D call. The CDR3 is 12 amino acids. Germline CDR1 and CDR2: SGHTA and FQGNSA. For the CDR3, the DNA is TGTGCCAGCAGCTTAGCGGTGAATGGGCAGTTCTTC. Its translation is CASSLAVNGQFF.

In this sample, this clonotype turned up a few times. The chain recombines TRBV10-3 with TRBJ2-7, with a tentative D call TRBD2 (7 bases). Trimming stripped 4 bases from V and 2 bases from J, with 18 bases between. Germline CDR1 reads ENHRY; CDR2 reads SYGVKD. The CDR3 covers 16 residues. CDR3 bases: TGTGCCATCAGTGCTGGGGGGGGCTTGGGGACCTACGAGCAGTACTTC. Translation: CAISAGGGLGTYEQYF.

The chain carries TRBV5-5 and TRBJ1-1; D uncertain. CDR1 is SGHKS and CDR2 is YYEKEE in the germline V gene (reference sequence). The CDR3 contains 13 residues. The V gene lost 2 bases and the J gene lost 4 bases, with 9 bases spanning the gap. The CDR3 DNA reads TGTGCCAGCAGCTTCGGTTGGAGCACTGAAGCTTTCTTT. It encodes CASSFGWSTEAFF.

The V and J genes are TRBV2 and TRBJ2-4; 7 bases map to TRBD1. The assigned J gene may be wrong: the sequence end matches TRBJ2-7 better. Germline V gives CDR1 SNHLY, CDR2 FYNNEI. The CDR3 spans 15 residues. Here the CDR3 reads CASPSGTETNYEQYF. For the CDR3, the DNA is TGTGCCAGCCCCTCAGGGACAGAGACAAACTACGAGCAGTACTTC.

The chain is built from TRBV4-2 and TRBJ2-7; TRBD1 matches at 8 bases. Trimming took 0 bases from V and 3 from J; bases not matched to a gene: 10. The CDR3 sequence is 17 residues long. Looked up from germline, CDR1 is LGHNA and CDR2 is YNFKEQ. This CDR3 is CASSQEPDRVKSYEQYF. CDR3 nucleotides: TGTGCCAGCAGCCAAGAGCCGGACAGGGTAAAGAGCTACGAGCAGTACTTC.

The rearrangement links TRBV30 to TRBJ1-2; the D is unclear. From germline, CDR1 is GTSNPN and CDR2 SVGIG (reference sequence). V shed 0 bases and J shed 8 bases, with 13 bases lying between them. CDR3 length: 13 amino acids. The DNA of the CDR3 is TGTGCCTGGAGTGTACTCGACCCGGGGGGCTACACCTTC. Protein: CAWSVLDPGGYTF.

The chain couples TRBV7-2 to TRBJ2-5; 10 bases line up with TRBD2. The CDR3 has 16 amino acids. CDR1 is SGHTA, CDR2 FQGNSA, per germline. The V gene end was trimmed by 1 base and the J gene end by 11 bases; junction bases not matched to a gene: 13. CDR3 sequence (DNA): TGTGCCAGCAGCTTAGGAGGACTAGCGGCTTTCAATGAGCAGTACTTC. Amino acid sequence: CASSLGGLAAFNEQYF.